This T cell receptor beta chain is from a study of T cells in Graves' hyperthyroidism and ophthalmopathy. The CDR3 regions of TCR beta were amplified from RNA transcripts. The TCR CDR3 was amplified in a first-round RT-PCR using the HTBI primer set. TCRdb fed the multiplex PCR reads into MiXCR, producing one record per CDR3 protein. The sample contains roughly 180,000 distinct CDR3 sequences, approximately 9% of which appear only once. Germline V gives CDR1 MNHNS, CDR2 SASEGT. This CDR3 is built from 13 residues. The V end was cut by 4 bases, the J end by 5 bases, with 11 bases between. This clonotype was sampled from a woman aged 18-29 years with Graves' hyperthyroidism that later progressed to Graves' ophthalmopathy. V and J are TRBV6-1 and TRBJ2-5; D is possibly TRBD1 (5 bases). The specimen sequenced was blood. The CDR3 here is CASSAGMGETQYF. CDR3 DNA sequence: TGTGCCAGCAGTGCAGGGATGGGGGAGACCCAGTACTTC.